The 2 T cell receptor beta chains reported below all come from one sample, sequenced in a study of CD8 T cells in Susac syndrome (dated by TCRdb to about 2019). Libraries came from the immunoSEQ multiplex PCR assay. RNA was extracted using the RNeasy kit, and about 0.45 to 1 ug of the RNA was reverse transcribed with random hexamers. TCRdb trimmed public reads at Q25 via fastp, called clones via MiXCR and kept in-frame beta chains. Every CDR3 protein is listed once, alongside the most common genes and DNA of its rows. The sample contains roughly 120,000 distinct CDR3 sequences, around 94% of them found a single time. The biggest ten clones account for 0.07% to 0.09% of the sample. The sample taken for sequencing was CD4+ T cells from PBMCs. These receptors all come from a human donor in good health.

The chain combines TRBV29-1 with TRBJ2-1; 8 bases line up with TRBD1. This CDR3 has 16 residues. The germline gives CDR1 SQVTM, CDR2 ANQGSEA. Trimming took 7 bases from V and 0 from J; bases not matched to a gene: 11. DNA of the CDR3: TGCAGCGGGGCCGGGCAGGGGGCCAGCTCCTACAATGAGCAGTTCTTC. Its translation: CSGAGQGASSYNEQFF.

This clonotype was observed once. This chain links TRBV9 with TRBJ2-7; no firm D call. CDR3 length equals 14 residues. The germline V gene encodes CDR1 SGDLS and CDR2 YYNGEE. With 7 bases removed from V and 5 bases from J, the gap between germline ends came to 19 bases. The chain's CDR3 is CASPSTRTDHEQYF. CDR3 bases: TGTGCCAGCCCGTCCACCCGGACCGACCACGAGCAGTACTTC.